This TCR beta chain comes out of a study of T cells in Graves' hyperthyroidism and ophthalmopathy. Whole-study findings and limits: From stable hyperthyroidism, ophthalmopathy was separated by a 13 V-J model. Expanded thyroid clonotypes (above 0.001) were mostly also found in blood.

There were TCR beta CDR3 regions amplified from RNA transcripts. A set of HTBI primers served as the primers for a first-round RT-PCR of the TCR CDR3. Using its own MiXCR run on the multiplex PCR reads, TCRdb lists one record per CDR3 protein. This table holds about 570,000 distinct CDR3 sequences, approximately 44% found once. Points on this clonotype: Its cognate antigen is unknown.

Source material: peripheral blood or thyroid tissue (not recorded which). The clonotype originates from an adult woman with Graves' disease, either hyperthyroidism or ophthalmopathy (not recorded which).

CDR3 in DNA: TGCAGTGCTAGACCCGGACAGGGCCACGGAGATACGCAGTATTTT. Translated: CSARPGQGHGDTQYF. The chain recombines TRBV20-1 with TRBJ2-3; TRBD1 aligns across 8 bases. This CDR3 spans 15 amino acids. J was trimmed by 5 bases and V by 2 bases; bases with no gene match: 9. CDR1 is DFQATT and CDR2 is SNEGSKA in the germline V gene (reference sequence).